A selection of T cell receptor beta chains follows, all from one sample in a study of control samples from healthy donors and cancer patients. Some clones are missing from TCRdb's copy, which holds only in-frame ones; the method was immunoSEQ multiplex PCR. Of 200,000 to 250,000 clones in the sample, 90% to 95% were seen once. The source material was blood. The receptors derive from a man aged 50 or older in good health. Each CDR3 is given without its conserved first and last residue. Each record gives: J gene, V gene, CDR3 protein.

>TRBJ2-5|TRBV5-1
ASSFIRGAGTQY
>TRBJ2-7|TRBV6-5
ASKGASEQY
>TRBJ2-4|TRBV10-3
AITPDGAKNIQY
>TRBJ2-3|TRBV18
ASSRGTPATDTQY
>TRBJ1-1|TRBV5-4
ASSLVRENTEAF
>TRBJ1-4|TRBV5-1
ASSPSGEKLF
>TRBJ2-1|TRBV29-1
SVLTTSGPSYNEQF
>TRBJ2-7|TRBV2
ASSRVQGARGLEQY
>TRBJ2-1|TRBV28
ASSSGLYNEQF
>TRBJ2-7|TRBV6-5
ASSYSGTGGRYEQY
>TRBJ1-2|TRBV19
ASSTRTGEGGYT
>TRBJ1-5|TRBV10-3
AISESNTDRGNQPQH
>TRBJ1-4|TRBV19
ASSRGRGEKLF
>TRBJ1-2|TRBV5-6
ASSLTANGYT
>TRBJ1-2|TRBV3-1/TRBV3-2
ASSQGPGLNYGYT
>TRBJ2-1|TRBV29-1
SARGGTLGSYNEQF
>TRBJ2-1|TRBV4-1
ASSQGISGYNEQF
>TRBJ2-3|TRBV7-6
ASSLAGHSGGADTQY
>TRBJ2-5|TRBV5-5
ASSLVGDETQY
>TRBJ1-6|TRBV5-4
ASRPTGGGYNSPLH
>TRBJ1-1|TRBV2
ASSEQGQNTEAF
>TRBJ1-2|TRBV5-6
ASTRITYGYT
>TRBJ1-1|TRBV6-5
ASSSPYRVEAF
>TRBJ2-2|TRBV14
ASSQGAKQGGTGELF
>TRBJ1-1|TRBV10-3
AITGTLNTEAF
>TRBJ1-4|TRBV18
ASSPQQGAREKLF
>TRBJ1-6|TRBV6-4
ASSQGPDGRSPLH
>TRBJ1-1|TRBV7-2
ASSLIRMNTEAF
>TRBJ2-2|TRBV5-1
ASSLSGESGELF
>TRBJ2-2|TRBV7-2
ASSLGGGWPNTGELF
>TRBJ2-3|TRBV28
ASSSPGGRMGTQY
>TRBJ2-1|TRBV27
ASSRWGQGGNEQF
>TRBJ1-2|TRBV6-2/TRBV6-3
ASSAYGLLYGYT
>TRBJ1-3|TRBV5-6
ASSPFQVLSGNTIY